This TCR beta chain was sequenced during a study of blood T cell repertoires in COVID-19. Turning to the study itself: T cells, B-cell-depleted T cells, or PBMCs provided the cDNA or gDNA that served as material.

This table comes from immunoSEQ multiplex PCR, and its TCRdb copy is limited to in-frame clones, with some not included. The profile shows under 80,000 clones, approximately 90% of them singletons. The source is a human donor in a cohort sampled during active COVID-19. The sample taken for sequencing was peripheral blood.

CDR3 DNA: TGTGCCATCAGTGAGACGGGGGAGTATGGCTACACCTTC. Its protein product is CAISETGEYGYTF. V and J are TRBV10-3 and TRBJ1-2; possible D gene TRBD1, 5 bases. Between the trimmed V and J ends, which lost 2 bases and 5 bases, there was a span of 9 bases. The CDR3 sequence is 13 residues long. Germline V gives CDR1 ENHRY, CDR2 SYGVKD.